This TCR beta chain was captured in a study of control samples from healthy donors and cancer patients. Libraries were prepared by immunoSEQ multiplex PCR; TCRdb keeps only in-frame clonotypes and omits some of them. The repertoire holds 100,000 to 150,000 clones, with about 90% as singletons. The specimen sequenced was blood. The receptor's source is a man younger than 30 in good health.

CDR3 coding DNA: TGTGCCAGCAGCTTTGGACTAGCGGGAGGGGGGCAGTTCTTC. Translating gives CASSFGLAGGGQFF. The chain joins TRBV7-3 to TRBJ2-1; 15 bases align to TRBD2. V trimming: 3 bases; J trimming: 12 bases; junction bases outside the gene matches: 3. Per the germline V gene, CDR1 is SGHTA and CDR2 is FQGTGA. CDR3 length: 14 residues.